This TCR beta chain was captured in a study of shared clonotypes between healthy human individuals. Whole-study findings and limits: It was the non-shared clonotypes that had lower generation probabilities than clonotypes shared by all four donors.

The study drew its donors from healthy HIV-negative adults without recent acute infections or vaccinations. Regarding this clone: The antigen is undetermined.

TCRdb's table, derived via immunoSEQ multiplex PCR, lists solely in-frame clones and lacks some. The sample gives around 700,000 clones, about three quarters of which show up once; around 2% is in the top ten. There are 15 residues in the CDR3. Germline loops: CDR1 MNHEY, CDR2 SMNVEV (reference sequence). V gave up 4 bases and J gave up 2 bases; unmatched junction bases: 2. The sequencing input was memory CD4+ T cells sorted from blood. Documented subset: CD45RA-negative fraction. The genes are TRBV27 and TRBJ2-7; 13 bases fit TRBD2. The sequence derives from a woman between 25 and 40 years old in good health. CDR3 nucleotide sequence: TGTGCCAGCAGTTCGGGACTAGCGGGGACCTACGAGCAGTACTTC. Translation: CASSSGLAGTYEQYF.